These T cell receptor beta chains were read from a single sample in a study of beta chain features in type 1 diabetes. Assay: immunoSEQ multiplex PCR; the TCRdb copy retains only in-frame clones and omits some. The data contain 300,000 to 350,000 clones, 11% to 15% of them singletons. The sample was central memory CD4+ T cells from blood. These receptors all stem from a man aged 25 to 40 in good health. Both conserved end residues are trimmed from each CDR3. The order of the fields is V gene, D gene, CDR3 protein. A D gene is named only where the DNA matches it firmly.

TRBV12-2,-,ASRLGLAGGRSHSYEQY
TRBV7-8,TRBD1,ASSLDGRQTGGRGLHNEQF
TRBV27,-,ASRGTRNTGELF
TRBV5-1,-,ASSLERAGEKLF
TRBV5-1,-,ASSPERGSSSYEQY
TRBV27,TRBD2,ASRPTRLAGVTDTQY
TRBV6-5,TRBD2,ASRGLAGSYNEQF
TRBV2,-,ASSDGGFEQY
TRBV7-6,-,ASSLERTSPLH
TRBV6-1,-,ASSLDSKRYGYT
TRBV10-2,-,ASSTGPDTGELF
TRBV7-8,-,ASSLVGTPSETQY
TRBV7-2,-,ASSPGPSRKGYNEQF
TRBV16,-,ASSQSSGSGANVLT
TRBV29-1,-,SVATGYGYT
TRBV19,-,ASSVPENTEAF
TRBV11-2,-,ASSLWATDTGELF
TRBV27,-,ASSQVKNTEAF
TRBV4-3,-,ASSQGLSNQPQH
TRBV7-2,TRBD1,ASSRDSTDTQY
TRBV6-5,-,ASSFGAGGELF
TRBV11-2,-,ASSRWQGAF
TRBV10-1,TRBD1,ASSRDSQETQY
TRBV7-2,TRBD1,ASSLSGTGGF
TRBV7-2,-,ASSLAASYEQY
TRBV6-1,-,ASGDRLGEKLF
TRBV7-2,-,ASSPLGVDTQY
TRBV18,-,ASSRGDWRNTEAF
TRBV2,-,ASRTRQGRDYGYT
TRBV7-2,TRBD2,ASSTWGGRLGEQF
TRBV2,-,ASSELQGRNIQY
TRBV21-1,-,ASLTGAMVNEQF
TRBV25-1,TRBD1,ASQGQGGGSPLH
TRBV18,TRBD2,ASSPIAGQETQY
TRBV27,-,ASSGRSRGY
TRBV11-3,TRBD2,ASSLEGLAGVNEQF
TRBV2,-,ASSEALGNTIY
TRBV29-1,TRBD1,WGGQGRPNEKLF
TRBV5-4,TRBD1,ASSLTGAQETQY
TRBV15,-,ATSREGAWGPGETQY
TRBV7-9,-,ASSLMSTAKPYEQY
TRBV4-3,-,ASSQDYRDSTGDTQY
TRBV4-1,-,ASSSLTGPRGQPQH
TRBV5-1,-,AGRSNRDTNYGYT
TRBV2,-,ASTRQSSGNTIY
TRBV14,TRBD1,ASSPSTGLRGY
TRBV6-5,-,ASSWGGRSDDEQF
TRBV6-5,-,ASSDWGGRQPQH
TRBV19,-,ASSMQGGQETQY